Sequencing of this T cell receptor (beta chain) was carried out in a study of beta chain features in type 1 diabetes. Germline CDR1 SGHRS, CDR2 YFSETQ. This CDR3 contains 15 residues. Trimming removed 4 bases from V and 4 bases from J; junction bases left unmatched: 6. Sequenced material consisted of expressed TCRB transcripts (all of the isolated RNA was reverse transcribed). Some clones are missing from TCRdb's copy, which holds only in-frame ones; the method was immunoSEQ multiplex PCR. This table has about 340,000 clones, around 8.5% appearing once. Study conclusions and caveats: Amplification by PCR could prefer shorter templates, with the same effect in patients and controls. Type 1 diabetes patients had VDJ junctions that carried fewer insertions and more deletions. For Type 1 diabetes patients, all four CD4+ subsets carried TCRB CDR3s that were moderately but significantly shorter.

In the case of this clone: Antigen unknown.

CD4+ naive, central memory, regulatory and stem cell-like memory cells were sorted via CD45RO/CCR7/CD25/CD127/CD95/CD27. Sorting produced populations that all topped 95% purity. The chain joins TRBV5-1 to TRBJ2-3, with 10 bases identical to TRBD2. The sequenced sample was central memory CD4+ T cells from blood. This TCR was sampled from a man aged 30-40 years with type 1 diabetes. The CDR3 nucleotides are TGCGCCAGCAGCATAGGACTAGCGGAAGCAGATACGCAGTATTTT. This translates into CASSIGLAEADTQYF.